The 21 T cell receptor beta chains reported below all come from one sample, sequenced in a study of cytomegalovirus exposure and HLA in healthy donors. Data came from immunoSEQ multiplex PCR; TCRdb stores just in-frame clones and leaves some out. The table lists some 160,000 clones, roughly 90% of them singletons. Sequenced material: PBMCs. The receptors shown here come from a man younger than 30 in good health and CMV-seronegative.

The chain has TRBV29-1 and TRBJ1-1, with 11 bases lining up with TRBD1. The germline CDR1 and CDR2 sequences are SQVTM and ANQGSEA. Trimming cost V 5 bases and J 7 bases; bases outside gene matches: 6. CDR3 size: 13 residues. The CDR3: CSVRRTGGNEAFF. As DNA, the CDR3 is TGCAGCGTTCGCCGGACAGGGGGCAATGAAGCTTTCTTT.

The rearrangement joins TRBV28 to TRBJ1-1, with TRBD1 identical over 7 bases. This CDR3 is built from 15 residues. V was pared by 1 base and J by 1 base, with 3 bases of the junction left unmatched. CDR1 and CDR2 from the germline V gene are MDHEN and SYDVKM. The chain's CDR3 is CASSLFGDRNTEAFF. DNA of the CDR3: TGTGCCAGCAGTTTATTTGGGGACAGGAACACTGAAGCTTTCTTT.

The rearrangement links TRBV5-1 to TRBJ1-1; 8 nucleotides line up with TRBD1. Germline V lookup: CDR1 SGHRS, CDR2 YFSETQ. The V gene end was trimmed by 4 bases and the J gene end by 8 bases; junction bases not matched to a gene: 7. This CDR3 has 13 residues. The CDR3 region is CASSPDRDREAFF. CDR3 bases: TGCGCCAGCAGCCCGGACAGGGATCGGGAAGCTTTCTTT. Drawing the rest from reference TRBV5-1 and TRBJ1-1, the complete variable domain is KAGVTQTPRYLIKTRGQQVTLSCSPISGHRSVSWYQQTPGQGLQFLFEYFSETQRNKGNFPGRFSGRQFSNSRSEMNVSTLELGDSALYLCASSPDRDREAFFGQGTRLTVV.

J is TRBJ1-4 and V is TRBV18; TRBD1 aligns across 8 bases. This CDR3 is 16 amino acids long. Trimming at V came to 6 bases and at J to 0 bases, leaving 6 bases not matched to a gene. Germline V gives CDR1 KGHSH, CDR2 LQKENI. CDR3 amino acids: CASSLNRGTTNEKLFF. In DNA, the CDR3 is TGTGCCAGCTCGCTCAACAGGGGGACAACTAATGAAAAACTGTTTTTT.

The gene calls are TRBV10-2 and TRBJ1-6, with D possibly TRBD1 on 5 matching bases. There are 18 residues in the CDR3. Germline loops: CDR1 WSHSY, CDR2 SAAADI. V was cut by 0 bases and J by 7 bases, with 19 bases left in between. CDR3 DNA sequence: TGCGCCAGCAGTGAGTCGAGTCTTGTCGGGGGTCGAAATTCACCCCTCCACTTT. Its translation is CASSESSLVGGRNSPLHF.

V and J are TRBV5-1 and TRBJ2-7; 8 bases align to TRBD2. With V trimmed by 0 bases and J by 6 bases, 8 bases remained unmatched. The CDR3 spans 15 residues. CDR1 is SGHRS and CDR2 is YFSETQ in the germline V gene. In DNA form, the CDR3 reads TGCGCCAGCAGCTTGGACAGCGGGAGAGCACGCGAGCAGTACGTC. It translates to CASSLDSGRAREQYV.

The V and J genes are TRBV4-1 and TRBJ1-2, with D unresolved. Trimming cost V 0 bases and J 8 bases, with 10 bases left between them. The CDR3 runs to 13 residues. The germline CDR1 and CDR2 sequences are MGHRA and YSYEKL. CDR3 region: CASSQDFTEGYTF. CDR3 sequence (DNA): TGCGCCAGCAGCCAAGATTTCACAGAAGGCTACACCTTC.

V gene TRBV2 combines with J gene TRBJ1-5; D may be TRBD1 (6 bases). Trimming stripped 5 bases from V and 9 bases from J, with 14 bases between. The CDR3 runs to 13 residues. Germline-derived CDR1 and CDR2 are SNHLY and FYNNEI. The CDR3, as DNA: TGTGCCAGCAGTCTCACAGGGATCGGGCCCCAGCATTTT. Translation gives CASSLTGIGPQHF.

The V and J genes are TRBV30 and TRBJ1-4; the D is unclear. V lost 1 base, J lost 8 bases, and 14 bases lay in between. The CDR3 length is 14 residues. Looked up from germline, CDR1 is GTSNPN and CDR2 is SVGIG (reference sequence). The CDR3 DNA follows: TGTGCCTGGAGTGACCGCCCGGGGTCCGAAAAACTGTTTTTT. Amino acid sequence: CAWSDRPGSEKLFF.

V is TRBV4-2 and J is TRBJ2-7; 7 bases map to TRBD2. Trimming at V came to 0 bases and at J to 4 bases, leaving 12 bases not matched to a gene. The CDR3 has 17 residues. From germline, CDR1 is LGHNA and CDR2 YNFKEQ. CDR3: CASSQDRWAGEVYEQYF. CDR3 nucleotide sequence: TGTGCCAGCAGCCAAGATCGTTGGGCGGGGGAGGTTTACGAGCAGTACTTC.

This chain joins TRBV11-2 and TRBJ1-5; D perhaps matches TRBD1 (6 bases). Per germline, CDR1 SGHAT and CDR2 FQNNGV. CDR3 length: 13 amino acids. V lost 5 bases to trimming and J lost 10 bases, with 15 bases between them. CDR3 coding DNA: TGTGCCAGCAGCCCAACCCCAGGGGCACCCCAGCATTTT. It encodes CASSPTPGAPQHF.

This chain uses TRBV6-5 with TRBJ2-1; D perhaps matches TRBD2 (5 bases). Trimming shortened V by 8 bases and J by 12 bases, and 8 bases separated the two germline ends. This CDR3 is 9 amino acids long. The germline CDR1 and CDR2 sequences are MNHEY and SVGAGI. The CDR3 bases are TGTGCCAGCCAACGGGGGCAGTTCTTC. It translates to CASQRGQFF.

The CDR3 DNA sequence: TGTGCCAGCACGATAGAGAACACCGGGGAGCTGTTTTTT. Encoded protein: CASTIENTGELFF. V usage is TRBV2 and J usage is TRBJ2-2; D is unresolved. The CDR3 sequence is 13 residues long. Germline V gene sequence: CDR1 SNHLY, CDR2 FYNNEI. V was pared by 7 bases and J by 1 base, with 7 bases between.

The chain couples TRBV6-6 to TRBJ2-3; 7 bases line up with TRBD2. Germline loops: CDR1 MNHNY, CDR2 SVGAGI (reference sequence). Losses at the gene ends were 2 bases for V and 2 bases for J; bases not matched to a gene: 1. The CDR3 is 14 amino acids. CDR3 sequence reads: CASSYGTNTDTQYF. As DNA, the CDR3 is TGTGCCAGCAGTTACGGGACTAACACAGATACGCAGTATTTT.

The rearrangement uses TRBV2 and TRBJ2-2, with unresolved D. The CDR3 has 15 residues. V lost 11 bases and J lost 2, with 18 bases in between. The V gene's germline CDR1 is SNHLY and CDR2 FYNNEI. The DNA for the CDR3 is TGTGCCGCGAGGTCGCCTCGTCTAAACACCGGGGAGCTGTTTTTT. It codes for CAARSPRLNTGELFF.

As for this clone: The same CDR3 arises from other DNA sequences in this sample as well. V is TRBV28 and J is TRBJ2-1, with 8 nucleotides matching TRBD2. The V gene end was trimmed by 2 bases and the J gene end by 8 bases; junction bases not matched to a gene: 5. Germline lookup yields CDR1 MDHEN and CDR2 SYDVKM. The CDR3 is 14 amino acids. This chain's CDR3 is CASSLSGRVDEQFF. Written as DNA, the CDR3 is TGTGCCAGCAGTTTAAGCGGGAGAGTTGATGAGCAGTTCTTC.

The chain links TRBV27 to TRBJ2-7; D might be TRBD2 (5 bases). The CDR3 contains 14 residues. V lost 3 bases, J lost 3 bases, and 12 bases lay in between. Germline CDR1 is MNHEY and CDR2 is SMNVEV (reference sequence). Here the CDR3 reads CASSLRAGVYEQYF. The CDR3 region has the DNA TGTGCCAGCAGTTTGAGGGCAGGAGTCTACGAGCAGTACTTC.

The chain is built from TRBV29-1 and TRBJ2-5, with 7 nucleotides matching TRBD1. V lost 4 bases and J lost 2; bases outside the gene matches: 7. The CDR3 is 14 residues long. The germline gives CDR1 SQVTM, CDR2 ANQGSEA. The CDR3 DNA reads TGCAGCGTTGGCGGGCCAGGGGGTCAAGAGACCCAGTACTTC. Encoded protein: CSVGGPGGQETQYF.

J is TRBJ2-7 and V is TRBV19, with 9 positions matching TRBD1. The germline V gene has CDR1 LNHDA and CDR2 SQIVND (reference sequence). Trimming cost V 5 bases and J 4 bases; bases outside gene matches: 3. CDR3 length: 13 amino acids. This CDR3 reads CASSAGQGYEQYV. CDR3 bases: TGTGCCAGTAGTGCCGGACAGGGGTACGAGCAGTACGTC.

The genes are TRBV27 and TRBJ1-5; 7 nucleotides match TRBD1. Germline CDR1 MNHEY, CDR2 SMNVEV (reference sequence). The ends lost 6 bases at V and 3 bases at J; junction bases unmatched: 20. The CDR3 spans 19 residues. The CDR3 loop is CASSRGRGGQGGYNQPQHF. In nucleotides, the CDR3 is TGTGCCAGCAGCCGGGGCCGGGGCGGCCAGGGGGGTTACAATCAGCCCCAGCATTTT.

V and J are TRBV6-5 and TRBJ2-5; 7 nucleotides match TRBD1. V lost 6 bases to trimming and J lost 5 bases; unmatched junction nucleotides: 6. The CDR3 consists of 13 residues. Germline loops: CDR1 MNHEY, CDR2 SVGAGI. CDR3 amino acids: CASRQRGLETQYF. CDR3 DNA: TGTGCCAGCAGACAAAGGGGGCTCGAGACCCAGTACTTC.